The text below deals with one T cell receptor beta chain. This entry is derived from a study of cytomegalovirus exposure and HLA in healthy donors. It was with 60 Vbeta and 13 Jbeta primers that the PCR ran. Only in-frame clones appear in the TCRdb table, and some are missing; sequencing was by immunoSEQ multiplex PCR. The table includes over 150,000 clones, around 80% detected once. Germline V lookup: CDR1 GTSNPN, CDR2 SVGIG (reference sequence). Trimming shortened V by 5 bases and J by 6 bases, and 14 bases separated the two germline ends. The CDR3 extends over 13 amino acids. The chain is built from TRBV30 and TRBJ1-5, with D tentatively TRBD1 (6 bases). The clonotype was recovered from a woman aged 40 to 50 in good health and CMV-seropositive. The sample consisted of PBMCs. In DNA, the CDR3 is TGTGCCTGGGGAGAACAGGGATTTCAGCCCCAGCATTTT. It codes for CAWGEQGFQPQHF. Together with reference TRBV30 and TRBJ1-5, the CDR3 gives the full variable domain: SQTIHQWPATLVQPVGSPLSLECTVEGTSNPNLYWYRQAAGRGLQLLFYSVGIGQISSEVPQNLSASRPQDRQFILSSKKLLLSDSGFYLCAWGEQGFQPQHFGDGTRLSIL.